This T cell receptor beta chain was sequenced during a study of blood T cells in healthy people across ages. This clonotype came up a few times. Its cognate antigen is unknown. The draw of peripheral blood yielded approximately 10 milliliters from each donor. The second PCR ran roughly 6 to 11 cycles with a sample-barcoded 5' primer and J-beta primers. TCRdb fed the 5' RACE reads into MiXCR, producing one record per CDR3 protein. The sample records about 1.5 million distinct CDR3 sequences, about 45% being singletons. The ends were cut back, 4 bases at V and 2 bases at J, with 14 bases in the middle. The CDR3 totals 15 residues. Per germline, CDR1 LGHDT and CDR2 YNNKEL (reference sequence). Study results and caveats: One million T cells yielded diversity estimates that were considered underestimates. Naive T cell percentage and TCR beta diversity correlated strongly.

The receptor was isolated from a woman aged 18-29 years in good health. Sequencing was performed on blood. The rearrangement uses TRBV3-1 and TRBJ1-2; D is perhaps TRBD1 (5 bases). CDR3 amino acids: CASSLQIGGNYGYTF. CDR3 nucleotides: TGTGCCAGCAGCCTGCAGATTGGGGGGAACTATGGCTACACCTTC.